The entry below gives a single T cell receptor beta chain sequence along with its context. Clones were read by immunoSEQ multiplex PCR, and TCRdb kept only the in-frame ones, dropping some. The sample records about 210,000 clones, approximately 85% being singletons. This sample is part of a study of blood T cell repertoires in COVID-19. Across the study: Spain, Italy and the United States supplied samples that represented acute and convalescent COVID-19.

The receptor's source is a woman aged 70-85 years with COVID-19, enrolled during active disease. Sequencing input: peripheral blood.

CDR3 sequence reads: CASRFRQTDTQYF. The CDR3 nucleotides read TGTGCCAGCAGATTCAGACAGACAGATACGCAGTATTTT. The chain is built from TRBV12-3 or TRBV12-4 and TRBJ2-3, with D maybe TRBD1 (5 bases). V lost 6 bases to trimming and J lost 3 bases, with 10 bases between them. CDR3 length equals 13 residues.